This T cell receptor beta chain was identified in a study of sequential checkpoint blockade in melanoma. Overall study: After nivolumab or ipilimumab alone, around 24 patients had week-13 rebiopsies.

Unmatched junction bases numbered 8, after V lost 3 bases and J lost 4 bases. The CDR3 length is 16 residues. The germline CDR1 and CDR2 sequences are WSHSY and SAAADI. Profiling relied on immunoSEQ multiplex PCR, and the TCRdb table lists in-frame clones only, not all of them. The sample shows approximately 7,000 clones, roughly 31% of them seen only once. Treatment specified: randomized to nivolumab then ipilimumab (arm A) or the reverse (arm B). Patients had received no earlier DNA-damaging chemotherapy. The starting material was tumor tissue (inferred from file names), obtained from a patient given nivolumab and ipilimumab in sequence. The chain uses TRBV10-2 and TRBJ2-3, with 9 bases fitting TRBD1. This TCR was recovered from a human donor with melanoma. CDR3 in amino acids: CASSEQGAIRADTQYF. CDR3 sequence (DNA): TGCGCCAGCAGTGAACAGGGGGCTATTAGGGCAGATACGCAGTATTTT.